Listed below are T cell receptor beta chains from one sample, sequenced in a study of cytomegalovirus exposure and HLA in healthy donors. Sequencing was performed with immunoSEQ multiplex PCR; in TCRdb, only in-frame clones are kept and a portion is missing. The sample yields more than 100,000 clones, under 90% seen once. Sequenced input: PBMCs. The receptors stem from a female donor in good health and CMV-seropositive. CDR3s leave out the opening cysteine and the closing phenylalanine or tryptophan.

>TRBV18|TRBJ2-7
ASSPSRGASYEQY
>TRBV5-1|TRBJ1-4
ASSLGREELF
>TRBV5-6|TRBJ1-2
ASSLGGAGGYT
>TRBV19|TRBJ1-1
ASSPWTGGYTEAF
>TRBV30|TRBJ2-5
AWCPGLAVGTQY
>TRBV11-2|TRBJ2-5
ASSIQGEETQY
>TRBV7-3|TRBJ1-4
ASSSQGGEKLF
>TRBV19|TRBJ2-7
ASSSSQGSYEQY
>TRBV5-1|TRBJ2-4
ASSLVAQGQNIQY
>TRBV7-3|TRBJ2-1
ASSLAGAQSEQF
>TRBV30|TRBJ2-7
AWSGDRGYEQY
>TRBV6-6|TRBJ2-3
ASSMTGATNTQY
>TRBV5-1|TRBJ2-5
ASSHYGRRANQETQY
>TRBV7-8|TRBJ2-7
ASSSVYEQY
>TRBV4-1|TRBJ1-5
ASSQEASQPQH
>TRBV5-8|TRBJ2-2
ASSLTPSAVTGELF
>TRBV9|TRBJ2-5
ASSEGTSGGIGETQY
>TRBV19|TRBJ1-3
ASSLGTGGNTIY
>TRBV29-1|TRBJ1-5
SVGSTGGGQPQH
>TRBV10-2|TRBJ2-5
ASSKDSQETQY
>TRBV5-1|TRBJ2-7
ASRRQEYNSYEQY
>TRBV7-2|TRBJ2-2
AGTSGGLLGTGELF
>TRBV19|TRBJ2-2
ASSIEGGLDTGELF
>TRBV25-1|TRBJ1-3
ASSPTGERPGNTIY
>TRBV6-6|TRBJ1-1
ASSYSDSYTEAF
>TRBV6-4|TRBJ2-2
ASPGGADTGELF
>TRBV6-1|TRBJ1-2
ASSDRGYGYT
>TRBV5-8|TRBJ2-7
ASSYHGEQY
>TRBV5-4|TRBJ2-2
ASSPVQGAGTGELF
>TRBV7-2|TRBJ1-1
ASSLGGNSPPEAF
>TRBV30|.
AWSTQGAIYEQY
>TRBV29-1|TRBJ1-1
SGGNRGNTEAF
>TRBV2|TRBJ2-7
ASSQQTYEQY
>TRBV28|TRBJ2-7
ASSPRMIRGSEQY
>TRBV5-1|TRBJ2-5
ASSSGGAQETQY
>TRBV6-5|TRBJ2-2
ASKTSGYTGELF
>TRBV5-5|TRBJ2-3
ASSLGNRGATDTQY
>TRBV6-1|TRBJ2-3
ASRGGGAGDTQY
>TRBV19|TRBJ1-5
ASSIFSGGNQPQH
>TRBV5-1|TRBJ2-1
ASSLGTSGGAGQF
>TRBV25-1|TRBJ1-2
ASSGELAYGYT
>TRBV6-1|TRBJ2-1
ASLISGGNEQF
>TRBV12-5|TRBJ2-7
ASGSDRGGYEQY
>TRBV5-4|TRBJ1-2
ASSLPGQGINYGYT